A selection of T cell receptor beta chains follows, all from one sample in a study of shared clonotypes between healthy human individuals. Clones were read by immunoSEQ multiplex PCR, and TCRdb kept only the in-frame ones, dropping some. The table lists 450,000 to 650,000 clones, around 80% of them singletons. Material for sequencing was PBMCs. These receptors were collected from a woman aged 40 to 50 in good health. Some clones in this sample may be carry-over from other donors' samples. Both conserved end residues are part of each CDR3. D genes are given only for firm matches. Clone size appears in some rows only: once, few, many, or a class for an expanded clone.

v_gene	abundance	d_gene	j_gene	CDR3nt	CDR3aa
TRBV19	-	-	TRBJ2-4	TGTGCCAGTAGTAGCCAGGGGAGGTTTCCTCAGTACTTC	CASSSQGRFPQYF
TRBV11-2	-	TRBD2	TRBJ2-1	TGTGCCAGCAGCCGTACTAGCGGAGTCTACAATGAGCAGTTCTTC	CASSRTSGVYNEQFF
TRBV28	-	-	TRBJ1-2	TGTGCCAGCAGCTTAGTCCAGGGGTCGAACTATGGCTACACCTTC	CASSLVQGSNYGYTF
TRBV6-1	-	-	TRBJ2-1	TGTGCCAGCAGTCATACACGGGACCCCCTTAATGAGCAGTTCTTC	CASSHTRDPLNEQFF
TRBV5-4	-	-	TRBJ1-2	TGTGCCAGCAGCCTCGTCGGGGGGTTCGGCTATGGCTACACCTTC	CASSLVGGFGYGYTF
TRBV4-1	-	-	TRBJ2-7	TGCGCCAGCAGCCAAGACAGGGTGGGACCCTACGAGCAGTACTTC	CASSQDRVGPYEQYF
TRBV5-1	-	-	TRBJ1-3	TGCGCCACCCCCCAGTCAGGGTGCGGAAACACCATATATTTT	CATPQSGCGNTIYF
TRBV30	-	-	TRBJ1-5	TGTGCCTGGAGTTATAGCAATCAGCCCCAGCATTTT	CAWSYSNQPQHF
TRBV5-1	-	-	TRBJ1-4	TGCGCCAGCAGCATTTTCTCAATCGATGAAAAACTGTTTTTT	CASSIFSIDEKLFF
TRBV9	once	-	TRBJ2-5	TGTGCCAGCAGCGCCACTAGAAGGGAAGAGACCCAGTACTTC	CASSATRREETQYF
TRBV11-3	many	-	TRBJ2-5	TGTGCCAGCAGCTTAGGAAGTAGAGTACAGGGAAGAGAGACCCAGTACTTC	CASSLGSRVQGRETQYF
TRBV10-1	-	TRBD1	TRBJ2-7	TGCGCCAGCAGTGAGTCGGGACAGTCCTACGAGCAGTACTTC	CASSESGQSYEQYF
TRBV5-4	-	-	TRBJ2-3	TGTGCCAGCAGCCTAGACCTTGGGGGCACAGATACGCAGTATTTT	CASSLDLGGTDTQYF
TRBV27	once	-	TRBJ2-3	TGTGCCAGCAGTTTTTCAGGCAAAAGCACAGATACGCAGTATTTT	CASSFSGKSTDTQYF
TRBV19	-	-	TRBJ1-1	TGTGCCAGTAGTACCCAATCGAACACTGAAGCTTTCTTT	CASSTQSNTEAFF
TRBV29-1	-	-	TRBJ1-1	TGCAGCGTTCTTAGGAACACTGAAGCTTTCTTT	CSVLRNTEAFF
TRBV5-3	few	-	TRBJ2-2	TGTGCCAGAAGCAAGGTACAGGTAGACACCGGGGAGCTGTTTTTT	CARSKVQVDTGELFF
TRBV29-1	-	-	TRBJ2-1	TGCAGCGTTGAGGCAACAGGGCAATACAATGAGCAGTTCTTC	CSVEATGQYNEQFF
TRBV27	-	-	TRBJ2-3	TGTGCCAGCAGTTTATCGGGGACGGGGACAGATACGCAGTATTTT	CASSLSGTGTDTQYF
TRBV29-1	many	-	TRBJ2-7	TGCAGCGTTGAAGACTCCCCAGGGCAGAACGAGCAGTACTTC	CSVEDSPGQNEQYF
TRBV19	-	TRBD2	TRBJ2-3	TGTGCCAGTAAAGGTATCCTAGCGGGAGTTAAGTGGTCAGATACGCAGTATTTT	CASKGILAGVKWSDTQYF
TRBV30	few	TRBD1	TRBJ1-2	TGTGCCTGTCCGGGACAGGCCCGACAAAACTATGGCTACACCTTC	CACPGQARQNYGYTF
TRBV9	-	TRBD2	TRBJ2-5	TGTGCCAGCAGCTTCGGACTAGCGGGTCAAGAGACCCAGTACTTC	CASSFGLAGQETQYF
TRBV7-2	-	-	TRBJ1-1	TGTGCCAGCAGCCCCACAGTAGGAACTGAAGCCTTCTTT	CASSPTVGTEAFF
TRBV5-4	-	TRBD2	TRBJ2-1	TGTGCCAGCAGCTCTACTAGCGTAAATGAGCAGTTCTTC	CASSSTSVNEQFF
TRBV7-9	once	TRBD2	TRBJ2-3	TGTGCCAGCAGCTTTTTGGCGGGAGCGAACACAGATACGCAGTATTTT	CASSFLAGANTDTQYF
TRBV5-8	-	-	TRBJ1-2	TGTGCCAGCAGCCTTCCGGGAGAGCTGCACTATGGCTACACCTTC	CASSLPGELHYGYTF
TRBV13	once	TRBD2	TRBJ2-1	TGTGCCAGCAGCTCCTACACTAGCGGATTCTACAATGAGCAGTTCTTC	CASSSYTSGFYNEQFF
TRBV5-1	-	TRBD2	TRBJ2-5	TGCGCCAGCAGCTCAAGCGGGAGGGCCCAATGGGAGACCCAGTACTTC	CASSSSGRAQWETQYF
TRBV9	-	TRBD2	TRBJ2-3	TGTGCCAGCAGCGAAACTAGCGGGAGGGCCGTTACGCAGTATTTT	CASSETSGRAVTQYF
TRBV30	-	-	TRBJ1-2	TGTGCCTGGAATACAGTCTATGGCTACACCTTC	CAWNTVYGYTF
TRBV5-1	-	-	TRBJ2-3	TGCGCCAGCAGAGACACGGAGTTGAATACGCAGTATTTT	CASRDTELNTQYF
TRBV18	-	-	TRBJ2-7	TGTGCCAGCTCACCCAACTCCTACGAGCAGTACTTC	CASSPNSYEQYF
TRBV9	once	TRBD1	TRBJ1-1	TGTGCCAGCAGCGCACAGGGGGCGAACACTGAAGCTTTCTTT	CASSAQGANTEAFF
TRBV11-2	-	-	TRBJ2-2	TGTGCCAGCAGCTTACCCCTTATGTCTGGGTACACCGGGGAGCTGTTTTTT	CASSLPLMSGYTGELFF
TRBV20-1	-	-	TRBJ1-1	TGCAGTGCTAAGGACACTGAAGCTTTCTTT	CSAKDTEAFF
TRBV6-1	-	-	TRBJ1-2	TGTGCCAGCAGCGCCACCTCGAATCGCTATGGCTACACCTTC	CASSATSNRYGYTF
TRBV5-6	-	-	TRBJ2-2	TGTGCCAGCAGCTTGGCGGCAGATCCTTACACCGGGGAGCTGTTTTTT	CASSLAADPYTGELFF
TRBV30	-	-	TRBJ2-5	TGTGCCTGGAGTGCCCTTAGGCAGACCCAGTACTTC	CAWSALRQTQYF
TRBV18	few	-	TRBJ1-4	TGTGCCAGCTCACCACCAGTCCAGGGGAGTGAAAAACTGTTTTTT	CASSPPVQGSEKLFF
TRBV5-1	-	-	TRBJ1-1	TGCGCCAGCAGCTCGGTACAGGGAGGGAACACTGAAGCTTTCTTT	CASSSVQGGNTEAFF
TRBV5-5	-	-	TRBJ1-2	TGTGCCAGCAGCTTCAGCAGTTCAAACTATGGCTACACCTTC	CASSFSSSNYGYTF
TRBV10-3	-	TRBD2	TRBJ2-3	TGTGCCATCGGGGGGACTAGCGGGCAAAGCACAGATACGCAGTATTTT	CAIGGTSGQSTDTQYF
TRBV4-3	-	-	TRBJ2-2	TGCGCCAGCAGCCAAGAAAGCGGTGGGGGCACCGGGGAGCTGTTTTTT	CASSQESGGGTGELFF
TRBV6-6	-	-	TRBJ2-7	TGTGCCAGCTCAGGTTTTCCCTACGAGCAGTACTTC	CASSGFPYEQYF